Below are 27 T cell receptor beta chains sequenced from a single sample in a study of blood T cell repertoires in COVID-19. TCRdb's copy holds only in-frame clones and misses some; the assay was immunoSEQ multiplex PCR. This table has about 34,000 clones, 75% appearing once. Sequenced material: peripheral blood. The source of these receptors is a man older than 75 with active or convalescent COVID-19.

This clone was counted between two and nine times. The rearrangement uses TRBV24-1 and TRBJ2-7; TRBD2 is a possible D gene (7 bases). The CDR3 has 16 residues. The V gene lost 3 bases and the J gene lost 1 base, with 15 bases spanning the gap. Germline V gene sequence: CDR1 KGHDR, CDR2 SFDVKD. The CDR3 sequence is CATSDKGGDQSYEQYF. In nucleotides, the CDR3 is TGTGCCACCAGTGATAAGGGGGGGGATCAGTCCTACGAGCAGTACTTC.

The CDR3 loop is CASRASGRGFYEQFF. The DNA for the CDR3 is TGTGCCAGCAGGGCTAGCGGGAGGGGGTTTTATGAGCAGTTCTTC. The chain recombines TRBV6-4 with TRBJ2-1, with 12 bases matching TRBD2. The CDR3 sequence is 15 residues long. With V trimmed by 6 bases and J by 8 bases, 8 bases remained unmatched. Germline V gene lookup returns CDR1 MRHNA and CDR2 SNTAGT.

The chain uses TRBV7-9 and TRBJ2-7; 7 bases line up with TRBD1. The CDR3 consists of 13 residues. V dropped 3 bases and J dropped 3; count of bases not matched to a gene: 2. Germline assignment: CDR1 SEHNR and CDR2 FQNEAQ (reference sequence). In DNA, the CDR3 is TGTGCCAGCAGCTTGGACAGGATCTACGAGCAGTACTTC. It yields the protein CASSLDRIYEQYF.

This clone was observed a single time. The chain employs TRBV3-1 (or the pseudogene TRBV3-2) and TRBJ1-4; D might be TRBD1 (5 bases). This CDR3 spans 15 amino acids. V was trimmed by 1 base and J by 8 bases, leaving 14 bases between them. Germline-derived CDR1 and CDR2 are LGHDT and YNNKEL (reference sequence). The CDR3, as DNA: TGTGCCAGCAGCCAAGGGCTGCAGGGCTCCGAAAAACTGTTTTTT. It yields the protein CASSQGLQGSEKLFF.

This rearrangement joins TRBV19 to TRBJ1-1; 7 bases match TRBD1. The trim removed 5 bases at V and 0 bases at J, leaving 9 bases unmatched. The CDR3 extends over 16 amino acids. Germline V gene sequence: CDR1 LNHDA, CDR2 SQIVND (reference sequence). CDR3 DNA: TGTGCCAGTAGTCGACAGGGATCCGGGGTGAACACTGAAGCTTTCTTT. Protein sequence: CASSRQGSGVNTEAFF. Looking up the rest from reference TRBV19 and TRBJ1-1 gives the full variable domain: DGGITQSPKYLFRKEGQNVTLSCEQNLNHDAMYWYRQDPGQGLRLIYYSQIVNDFQKGDIAEGYSVSREKKESFPLTVTSAQKNPTAFYLCASSRQGSGVNTEAFFGQGTRLTVV.

The gene calls are TRBV5-1 and TRBJ2-7; D is possibly TRBD2 (5 bases). Looked up from germline, CDR1 is SGHRS and CDR2 is YFSETQ. V gave up 0 bases and J gave up 4 bases, with 17 bases separating them. The CDR3 spans 16 residues. CDR3 in amino acids: CASSLVASRGGYEQYF. CDR3 coding DNA: TGCGCCAGCAGCTTGGTAGCGTCCCGGGGTGGATACGAGCAGTACTTC.

V and J are TRBV27 and TRBJ1-2, with 9 bases fitting TRBD1. V dropped 6 bases and J dropped 4; count of bases not matched to a gene: 9. The CDR3 consists of 15 residues. In germline, CDR1 is MNHEY, CDR2 SMNVEV (reference sequence). CDR3 protein: CASSSGTGYIYGYTF. For the CDR3, the DNA is TGTGCCAGCAGCTCAGGGACAGGGTATATCTATGGCTACACCTTC.

This chain connects TRBV19 to TRBJ1-2, with D perhaps TRBD1 (6 bases). The CDR3 runs to 14 residues. Trimming took 3 bases from V and 8 from J, leaving 16 bases between them. The V gene's germline CDR1 is LNHDA and CDR2 SQIVND (reference sequence). As DNA, the CDR3 is TGTGCCAGTAGTATCTCAGGGGAATCTGACGGCTACACCTTC. Translating it yields CASSISGESDGYTF. Complete variable domain (other parts from reference TRBV19 and TRBJ1-2): DGGITQSPKYLFRKEGQNVTLSCEQNLNHDAMYWYRQDPGQGLRLIYYSQIVNDFQKGDIAEGYSVSREKKESFPLTVTSAQKNPTAFYLCASSISGESDGYTFGSGTRLTVV.

The chain combines TRBV27 with TRBJ2-7; TRBD2 is a possible D gene (5 bases). CDR3 length: 14 amino acids. Germline V lookup: CDR1 MNHEY, CDR2 SMNVEV (reference sequence). The V gene lost 4 bases and the J gene lost 0 bases, with 10 bases spanning the gap. The CDR3 DNA is TGTGCCAGCAGTTGGGCGGGTAGCTCCTACGAGCAGTACTTC. It codes for CASSWAGSSYEQYF.

Here the CDR3 DNA reads TGTGCCAGCAGTTTAGGCAGGGCGGATGGCTACACCTTC. It is translated as CASSLGRADGYTF. This chain links TRBV27 with TRBJ1-2; possibly TRBD1 for D (5 bases). The CDR3 extends over 13 amino acids. Germline CDR1 is MNHEY and CDR2 is SMNVEV (reference sequence). With 2 bases removed from V and 6 bases from J, the gap between germline ends came to 10 bases.

This clone was detected only a few times. V usage is TRBV2 and J usage is TRBJ1-5; TRBD1 might be the D (5 bases). Trimming removed 6 bases at V and 0 bases at J, with 12 bases between. The CDR3 extends over 15 amino acids. The germline V gene encodes CDR1 SNHLY and CDR2 FYNNEI. This CDR3 reads CASSFNRNSNQPQHF. DNA of the CDR3: TGTGCCAGCAGCTTCAACAGGAATAGCAATCAGCCCCAGCATTTT.

This clone was seen a few times. V usage is TRBV3-1 (or the pseudogene TRBV3-2) and J usage is TRBJ2-1, with D maybe TRBD2 (6 bases). The CDR3 consists of 17 residues. Trimming cost V 0 bases and J 6 bases, with 18 bases left between them. CDR1 LGHDT and CDR2 YNNKEL come from the germline V gene (reference sequence). This chain's CDR3 is CASSQESWGLPLNEQFF. Here the CDR3 DNA reads TGTGCCAGCAGCCAAGAATCGTGGGGACTCCCTCTCAATGAGCAGTTCTTC.

This clone was counted between two and nine times. The chain uses TRBV4-1 and TRBJ2-2; D not resolved. Germline V lookup: CDR1 MGHRA, CDR2 YSYEKL. CDR3 length: 15 amino acids. The ends were cut back, 0 bases at V and 3 bases at J, with 8 bases in the middle. This CDR3 reads CASSQDIGYTGELFF. The CDR3 DNA sequence: TGCGCCAGCAGCCAAGATATCGGTTACACCGGGGAGCTGTTTTTT.

V and J are TRBV5-6 and TRBJ1-5, with TRBD1 matching 7 bases. The V gene end was trimmed by 0 bases and the J gene end by 4 bases; junction bases not matched to a gene: 4. Germline values: CDR1 SGHDT, CDR2 YYEEEE. This CDR3 is built from 15 residues. CDR3 sequence (DNA): TGTGCCAGCAGCTTGGAGGGGGCAGGGAATCAGCCCCAGCATTTT. Residues: CASSLEGAGNQPQHF.

The count of this clone is one. V gene TRBV7-2 combines with J gene TRBJ2-3, with 16 bases aligning to TRBD2. The CDR3 has 16 residues. Germline-derived CDR1 and CDR2 are SGHTA and FQGNSA. The trim removed 4 bases at V and 4 bases at J, leaving 2 bases unmatched. This CDR3 reads CASSSGLAGGSDTQYF. In nucleotides, the CDR3 is TGTGCCAGCAGCTCGGGACTAGCGGGAGGGTCAGATACGCAGTATTTT.

This chain uses TRBV7-3 with TRBJ2-7; TRBD1 might be the D (7 bases). Germline V lookup: CDR1 SGHTA, CDR2 FQGTGA. This CDR3 is built from 14 residues. V lost 5 bases to trimming and J lost 8 bases, with 19 bases between them. The CDR3 sequence: CASSPGGYGSKQYF. The CDR3 DNA reads as TGTGCCAGCAGCCCAGGGGGGTACGGTTCTAAGCAGTACTTC.

The gene calls are TRBV7-2 and TRBJ1-1; 9 nucleotides align to TRBD1. The CDR3 length is 14 residues. Germline CDR1 SGHTA, CDR2 FQGNSA. The V and J ends lost 5 bases and 3 bases, in that order; junction bases with no gene match: 4. As DNA, the CDR3 is TGTGCCAGCAGCACGGGGACAGGGTACACTGAAGCTTTCTTT. Its translation: CASSTGTGYTEAFF.

V is TRBV6-6 and J is TRBJ1-5, with 8 positions matching TRBD1. Germline CDR1 is MNHNY and CDR2 is SVGAGI (reference sequence). CDR3 size: 14 residues. With 7 bases clipped from V and 1 base from J, the junction kept 3 bases outside the gene matches. The CDR3 loop reads CASTGQGSNQPQHF. In nucleotides, the CDR3 is TGTGCCAGCACTGGACAGGGAAGCAATCAGCCCCAGCATTTT.

The chain links TRBV28 to TRBJ2-1, with D maybe TRBD2 (7 bases). Per the germline V gene, CDR1 is MDHEN and CDR2 is SYDVKM. V was shortened by 7 bases and J by 5 bases, with 21 bases between the two germline ends. The CDR3 is made up of 16 amino acids. This CDR3 reads CASTIGGPAGNNEQFF. CDR3 DNA sequence: TGTGCCAGCACCATCGGGGGGCCAGCGGGAAACAATGAGCAGTTCTTC.

The chain joins TRBV6-2 or TRBV6-3 to TRBJ2-3; a weak D match, TRBD2 (5 bases). Deletions cut 6 bases from V and 2 bases from J, with 21 bases between. CDR1 and CDR2 (germline): MNHEY, SVGEGT. The CDR3 runs 17 residues. CDR3 in amino acids: CASSPGWGKGDTDTQYF. As DNA, the CDR3 is TGTGCCAGCAGCCCCGGTTGGGGAAAGGGAGACACAGATACGCAGTATTTT.

The sample holds a few counts of this clone. The rearrangement joins TRBV7-2 to TRBJ1-2, with D possibly TRBD1 on 5 matching bases. Germline V gene data show CDR1 as SGHTA and CDR2 as FQGNSA. V shed 1 base and J shed 4 bases, with 13 bases lying between them. The CDR3 is 15 amino acids. The DNA for the CDR3 is TGTGCCAGCAGCTTAGATTTCAGGGCAGCCTATGGCTACACCTTC. Translation: CASSLDFRAAYGYTF.

This CDR3 reads CASSQNPDRNSPLHF. The DNA for the CDR3 is TGTGCCAGCAGCCAAAATCCGGACAGAAATTCACCCCTCCACTTT. The chain employs TRBV3-1 (or the pseudogene TRBV3-2) and TRBJ1-6; weak D call: TRBD1 (6 bases). Per germline, CDR1 LGHDT and CDR2 YNNKEL (reference sequence). This CDR3 is built from 15 residues. Trimming shortened V by 2 bases and J by 7 bases, and 12 bases separated the two germline ends.

Comment on this clone: The junction differs from germline at one of its ends, possibly a read error. V gene TRBV7-2 combines with J gene TRBJ2-1; 12 bases are a match to TRBD2. The germline CDR1 and CDR2 sequences are SGHTA and FQGNSA. The CDR3 runs 19 residues. The CDR3 loop is CASGLVPPGLAGGSDEQFF. Here the CDR3 DNA reads TGTGCCAGCGGCTTAGTTCCCCCCGGGCTAGCGGGAGGGTCGGATGAGCAGTTCTTC.

The chain employs TRBV2 and TRBJ1-2; TRBD1 aligns across 9 bases. This CDR3 contains 16 residues. Germline assignment: CDR1 SNHLY and CDR2 FYNNEI. J gave up 8 bases and V 5 bases, and 15 bases lay outside the gene matches. CDR3 region: CASSSGTGLFLRGYTF. CDR3 nucleotide sequence: TGTGCCAGCAGTTCCGGGACAGGGTTATTTTTGAGGGGCTACACCTTC.

The rearrangement joins TRBV19 to TRBJ1-4; possibly TRBD1 for D (6 bases). The germline V and J ends were trimmed by 6 bases and 12 bases, with 20 bases remaining between them. Germline loops: CDR1 LNHDA, CDR2 SQIVND (reference sequence). There are 14 residues in the CDR3. The CDR3 spells CASRSDSGYGQLFF. The CDR3 DNA reads TGTGCCAGTAGATCGGACAGTGGTTATGGGCAACTGTTTTTT.

The chain recombines TRBV12-3 or TRBV12-4 with TRBJ2-1; D call uncertain. This CDR3 region has 11 residues. Deletions cut 3 bases from V and 13 bases from J, with 10 bases between. This CDR3 is CASSFSSLQFF. The CDR3 DNA reads TGTGCCAGCAGTTTTTCTAGTCTTCAGTTCTTC.

A remark on this clone: The same CDR3 also results from other DNA sequences found in this sample. The chain has TRBV9 and TRBJ2-5; 12 bases are shared with TRBD2. V shed 0 bases, J shed 5 bases, and the junction held 11 bases outside the gene matches. There are 18 residues in the CDR3. Germline V gene lookup returns CDR1 SGDLS and CDR2 YYNGEE. CDR3 coding DNA: TGTGCCAGCAGCGTAGGTAGGCGACTAGCGGGAGAAGGGGAGACCCAGTACTTC. As protein: CASSVGRRLAGEGETQYF.